The 4 T cell receptor beta chains listed next were all sequenced from one sample in a study of blood T cell repertoires in COVID-19. Profiled with immunoSEQ multiplex PCR; TCRdb holds only in-frame clones, not every one. The sample carries fewer than 300,000 clones, approximately 86% recorded once. Source material: peripheral blood. The receptor source for this set is a woman aged 18-29 years with acute or convalescent COVID-19.

The chain joins TRBV4-3 to TRBJ2-1; 7 bases fit TRBD2. Germline V gene data show CDR1 as LGHNA and CDR2 as YSLEER. The CDR3 contains 17 residues. The J segment lost 1 base and the V segment lost 0 bases, leaving 6 bases of the junction unmatched. DNA of the CDR3: TGCGCCAGCAGCCAAGATCTGACTAGCCTGTCCTACAATGAGCAGTTCTTC. This sequence encodes CASSQDLTSLSYNEQFF.

This clone appeared a few times. The chain employs TRBV28 and TRBJ2-7, with D maybe TRBD1 (6 bases). The germline V and J ends were trimmed by 8 bases and 4 bases, with 9 bases remaining between them. The CDR3 loop spans 11 amino acids. Germline values: CDR1 MDHEN, CDR2 SYDVKM. The CDR3 region has the DNA TGTGCCAGCGGGACATCTTACGAGCAGTACTTC. Translated: CASGTSYEQYF.

This clone came up once. The chain combines TRBV19 with TRBJ1-4; 11 positions match TRBD1. CDR3 size: 15 residues. Trimming took 2 bases from V and 8 from J; bases not matched to a gene: 4. Germline V lookup: CDR1 LNHDA, CDR2 SQIVND (reference sequence). DNA for the CDR3: TGTGCCAGTAGTATATTTGGGACAGGGGGAGAAAAACTGTTTTTT. This gives the protein CASSIFGTGGEKLFF. Full variable domain (rest looked up from reference TRBV19 and TRBJ1-4): DGGITQSPKYLFRKEGQNVTLSCEQNLNHDAMYWYRQDPGQGLRLIYYSQIVNDFQKGDIAEGYSVSREKKESFPLTVTSAQKNPTAFYLCASSIFGTGGEKLFFGSGTQLSVL.

The chain joins TRBV14 to TRBJ1-2, with a possible D match to TRBD1 (5 bases). CDR1 is SGHDN and CDR2 is FVKESK in the germline V gene. The CDR3 contains 16 residues. Trimming left V 1 base short and J 5 bases short, with 17 bases between. Here the CDR3 reads CASSQGPWPRGYGYTF. The DNA for the CDR3 is TGTGCCAGCAGCCAAGGTCCTTGGCCACGGGGGTATGGCTACACCTTC.